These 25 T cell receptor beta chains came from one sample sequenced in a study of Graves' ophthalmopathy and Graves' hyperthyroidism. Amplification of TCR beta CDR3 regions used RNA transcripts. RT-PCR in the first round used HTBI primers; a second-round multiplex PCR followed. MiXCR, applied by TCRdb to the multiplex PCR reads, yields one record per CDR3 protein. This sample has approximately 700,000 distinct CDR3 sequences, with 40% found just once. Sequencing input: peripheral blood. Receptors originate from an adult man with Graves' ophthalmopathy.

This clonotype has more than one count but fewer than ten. CDR3: CSANEYGQGTNEQYF. The CDR3 nucleotides read TGCAGTGCCAACGAATACGGACAGGGAACCAACGAGCAGTACTTC. The genes are TRBV20-1 and TRBJ2-7; 8 bases line up with TRBD1. This CDR3 spans 15 amino acids. The germline CDR1 and CDR2 sequences are DFQATT and SNEGSKA (reference sequence). J gave up 5 bases and V 6 bases, and 15 bases lay outside the gene matches.

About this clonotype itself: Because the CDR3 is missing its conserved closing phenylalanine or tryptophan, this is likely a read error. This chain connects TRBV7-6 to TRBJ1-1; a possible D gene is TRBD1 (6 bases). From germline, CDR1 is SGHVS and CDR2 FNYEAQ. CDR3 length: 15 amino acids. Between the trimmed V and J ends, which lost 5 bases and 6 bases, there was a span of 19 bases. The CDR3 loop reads CASSTPSGAYAEAFS. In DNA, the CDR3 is TGTGCCAGCAGCACCCCTTCAGGGGCGTACGCTGAAGCTTTCTCT.

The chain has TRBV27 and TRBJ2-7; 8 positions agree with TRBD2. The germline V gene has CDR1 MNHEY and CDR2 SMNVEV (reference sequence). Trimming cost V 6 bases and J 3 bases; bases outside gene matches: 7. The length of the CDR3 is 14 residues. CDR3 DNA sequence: TGTGCCAGCAGGGACAGAAGCGGGAGCTACGAGCAGTACTTC. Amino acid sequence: CASRDRSGSYEQYF.

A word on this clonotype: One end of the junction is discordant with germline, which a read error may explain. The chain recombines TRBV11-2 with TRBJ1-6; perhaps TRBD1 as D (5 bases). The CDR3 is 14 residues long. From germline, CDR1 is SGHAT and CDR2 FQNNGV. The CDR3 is CASGVGQLNPPLHF. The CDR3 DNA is TGTGCCAGCGGTGTGGGGCAGCTTAATCCACCCCTCCACTTT.

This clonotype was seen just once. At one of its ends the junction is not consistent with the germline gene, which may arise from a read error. The CDR3 coding sequence is TGCGCCAGCAGATCCCCCGAGAGAATGAACACTGAAGCTTTCTTT. Amino acid sequence: CASRSPERMNTEAFF. The chain combines TRBV25-1 with TRBJ1-1; D is unresolved. Germline V CDR1 and CDR2: MGHDK, SYGVNS. The CDR3 has 15 amino acids.

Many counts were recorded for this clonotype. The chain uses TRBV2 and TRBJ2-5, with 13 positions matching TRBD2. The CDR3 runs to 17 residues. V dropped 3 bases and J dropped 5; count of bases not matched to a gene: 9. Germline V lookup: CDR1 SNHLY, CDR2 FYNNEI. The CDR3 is CASSEARLAGGIETQYF. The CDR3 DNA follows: TGTGCCAGCAGTGAGGCGAGACTAGCGGGGGGTATTGAGACCCAGTACTTC.

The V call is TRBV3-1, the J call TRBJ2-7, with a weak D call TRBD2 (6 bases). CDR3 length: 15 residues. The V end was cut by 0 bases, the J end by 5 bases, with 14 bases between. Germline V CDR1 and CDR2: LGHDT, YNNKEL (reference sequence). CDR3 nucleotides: TGTGCCAGCAGCCAAGATGCGACTAGACACCACGAGCAGTACTTC. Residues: CASSQDATRHHEQYF.

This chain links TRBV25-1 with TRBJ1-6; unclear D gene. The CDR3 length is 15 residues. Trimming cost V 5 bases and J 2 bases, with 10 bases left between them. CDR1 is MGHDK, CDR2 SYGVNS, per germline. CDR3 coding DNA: TGTGCCAGCAGTTTGTGGGGAGCCTATAATTCACCCCTCCACTTT. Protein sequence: CASSLWGAYNSPLHF.

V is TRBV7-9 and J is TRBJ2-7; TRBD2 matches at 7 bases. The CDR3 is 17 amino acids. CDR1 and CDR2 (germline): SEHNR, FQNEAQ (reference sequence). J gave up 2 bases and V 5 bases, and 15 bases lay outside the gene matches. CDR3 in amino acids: CASSQNNAGVTTYEQYF. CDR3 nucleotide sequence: TGTGCCAGCAGCCAAAACAACGCGGGAGTCACAACCTACGAGCAGTACTTC. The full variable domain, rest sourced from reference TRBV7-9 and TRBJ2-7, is DTGVSQNPRHKITKRGQNVTFRCDPISEHNRLYWYRQTLGQGPEFLTYFQNEAQLEKSRLLSDRFSAERPKGSFSTLEIQRTEQGDSAMYLCASSQNNAGVTTYEQYFGPGTRLTVT.

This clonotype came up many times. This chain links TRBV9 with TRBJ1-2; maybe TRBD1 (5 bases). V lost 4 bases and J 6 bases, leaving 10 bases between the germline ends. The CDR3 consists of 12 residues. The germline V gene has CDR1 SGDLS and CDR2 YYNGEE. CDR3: CASSSQGDGYTF. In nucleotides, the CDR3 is TGTGCCAGCAGCTCCCAAGGGGATGGCTACACCTTC. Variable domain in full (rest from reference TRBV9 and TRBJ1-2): DSGVTQTPKHLITATGQRVTLRCSPRSGDLSVYWYQQSLDQGLQFLIQYYNGEERAKGNILERFSAQQFPDLHSELNLSSLELGDSALYFCASSSQGDGYTFGSGTRLTVV.

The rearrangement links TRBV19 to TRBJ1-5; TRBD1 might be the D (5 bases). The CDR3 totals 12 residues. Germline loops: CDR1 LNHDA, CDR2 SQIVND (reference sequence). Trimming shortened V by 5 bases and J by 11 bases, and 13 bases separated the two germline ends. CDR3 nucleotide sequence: TGTGCCAGTAGTCCTACTCAGGGTTCCCAGCATTTT. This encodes CASSPTQGSQHF.

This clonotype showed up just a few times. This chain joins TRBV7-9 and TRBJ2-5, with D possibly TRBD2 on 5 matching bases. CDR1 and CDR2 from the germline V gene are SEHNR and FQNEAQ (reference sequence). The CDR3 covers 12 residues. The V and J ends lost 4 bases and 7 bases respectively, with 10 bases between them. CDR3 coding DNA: TGTGCCAGCAGCTCCCGCCGGGGGACCCAGTACTTC. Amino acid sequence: CASSSRRGTQYF.

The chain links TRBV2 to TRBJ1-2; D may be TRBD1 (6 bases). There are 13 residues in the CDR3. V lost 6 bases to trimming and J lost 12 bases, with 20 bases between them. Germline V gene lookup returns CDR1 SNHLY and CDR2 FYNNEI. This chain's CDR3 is CASRADRNSGNTF. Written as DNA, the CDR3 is TGTGCCAGCAGGGCTGACAGGAACTCTGGAAACACCTTC.

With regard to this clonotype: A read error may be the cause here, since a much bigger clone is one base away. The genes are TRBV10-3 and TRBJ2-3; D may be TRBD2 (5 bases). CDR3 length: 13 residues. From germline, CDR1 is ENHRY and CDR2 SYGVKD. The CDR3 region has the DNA TGTGCCGTCAGTGAGCGGCTCACAGATACGCAGTATTTT. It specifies CAVSERLTDTQYF.

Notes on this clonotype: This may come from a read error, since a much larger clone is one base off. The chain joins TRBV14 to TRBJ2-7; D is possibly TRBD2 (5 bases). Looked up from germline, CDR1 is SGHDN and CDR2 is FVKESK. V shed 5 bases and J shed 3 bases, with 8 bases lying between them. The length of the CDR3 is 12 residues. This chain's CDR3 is CASSLDYYEQYF. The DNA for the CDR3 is TGTGCCAGCAGCTTAGACTACTACGAGCAGTACTTC.

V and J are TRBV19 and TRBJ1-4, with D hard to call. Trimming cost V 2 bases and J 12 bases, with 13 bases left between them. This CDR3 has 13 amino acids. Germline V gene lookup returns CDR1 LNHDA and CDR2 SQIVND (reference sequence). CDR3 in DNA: TGTGCCAGTAGTATACAGAAGAACGGTGAACTGTTTTTT. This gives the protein CASSIQKNGELFF.

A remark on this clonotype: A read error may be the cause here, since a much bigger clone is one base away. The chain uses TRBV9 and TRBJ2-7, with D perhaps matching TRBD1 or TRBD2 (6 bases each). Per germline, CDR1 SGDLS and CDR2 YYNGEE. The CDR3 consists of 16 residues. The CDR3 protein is CAGSVGPGARGTEQYF. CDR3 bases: TGTGCCGGCAGCGTAGGGCCGGGGGCGCGTGGTACGGAGCAGTACTTC.

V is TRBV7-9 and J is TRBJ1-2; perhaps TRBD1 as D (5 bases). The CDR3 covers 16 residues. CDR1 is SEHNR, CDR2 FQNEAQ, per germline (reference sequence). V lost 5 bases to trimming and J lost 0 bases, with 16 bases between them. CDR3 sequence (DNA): TGTGCCAGCAGCCCGGGACTTCCTACAGCTAACTATGGCTACACCTTC. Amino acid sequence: CASSPGLPTANYGYTF. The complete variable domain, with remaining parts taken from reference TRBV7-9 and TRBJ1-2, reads DTGVSQNPRHKITKRGQNVTFRCDPISEHNRLYWYRQTLGQGPEFLTYFQNEAQLEKSRLLSDRFSAERPKGSFSTLEIQRTEQGDSAMYLCASSPGLPTANYGYTFGSGTRLTVV.

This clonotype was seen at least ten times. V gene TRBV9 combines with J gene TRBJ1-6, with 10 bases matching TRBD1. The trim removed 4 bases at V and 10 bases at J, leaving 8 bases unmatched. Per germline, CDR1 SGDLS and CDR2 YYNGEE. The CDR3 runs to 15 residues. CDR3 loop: CASSTDGTGVSPLHF. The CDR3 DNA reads TGTGCCAGCAGCACAGACGGGACAGGGGTGTCACCCCTCCACTTT.

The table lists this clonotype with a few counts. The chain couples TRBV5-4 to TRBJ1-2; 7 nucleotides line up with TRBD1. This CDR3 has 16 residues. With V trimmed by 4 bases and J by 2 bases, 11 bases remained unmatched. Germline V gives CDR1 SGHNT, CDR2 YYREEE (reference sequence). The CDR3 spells CASSNPQGGPNYGYTF. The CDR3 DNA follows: TGTGCCAGCAGCAACCCGCAGGGGGGACCAAACTATGGCTACACCTTC. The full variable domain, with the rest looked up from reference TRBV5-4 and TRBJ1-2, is ETGVTQSPTHLIKTRGQQVTLRCSSQSGHNTVSWYQQALGQGPQFIFQYYREEENGRGNFPPRFSGLQFPNYSSELNVNALELDDSALYLCASSNPQGGPNYGYTFGSGTRLTVV.

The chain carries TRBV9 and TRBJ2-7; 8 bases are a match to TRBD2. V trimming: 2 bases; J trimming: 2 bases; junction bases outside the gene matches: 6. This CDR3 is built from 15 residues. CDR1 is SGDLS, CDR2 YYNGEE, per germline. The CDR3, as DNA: TGTGCCAGCAGCGTCCGGGGGGGCCCCCCCTACGAGCAGTACTTC. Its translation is CASSVRGGPPYEQYF.

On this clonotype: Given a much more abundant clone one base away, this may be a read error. The CDR3 spells CISSEGGYGYTF. CDR3 nucleotide sequence: TGCATCTCCTCGGAGGGAGGCTATGGCTACACCTTC. V usage is TRBV20-1 and J usage is TRBJ1-2; D ambiguous. CDR1 and CDR2 from the germline V gene are DFQATT and SNEGSKA (reference sequence). The CDR3 covers 12 residues.

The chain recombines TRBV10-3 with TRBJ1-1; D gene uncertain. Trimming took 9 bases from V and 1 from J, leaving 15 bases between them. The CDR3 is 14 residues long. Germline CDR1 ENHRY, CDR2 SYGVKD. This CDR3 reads CAIRGLRENTEAFF. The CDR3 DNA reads TGTGCCATTCGCGGGCTCCGTGAGAACACTGAAGCTTTCTTT.

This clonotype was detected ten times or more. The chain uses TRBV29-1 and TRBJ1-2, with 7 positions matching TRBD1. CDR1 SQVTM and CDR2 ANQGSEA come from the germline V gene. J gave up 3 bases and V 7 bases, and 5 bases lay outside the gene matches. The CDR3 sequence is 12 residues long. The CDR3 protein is CSAAQGYYGYTF. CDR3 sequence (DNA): TGCAGCGCAGCACAGGGGTACTATGGCTACACCTTC.

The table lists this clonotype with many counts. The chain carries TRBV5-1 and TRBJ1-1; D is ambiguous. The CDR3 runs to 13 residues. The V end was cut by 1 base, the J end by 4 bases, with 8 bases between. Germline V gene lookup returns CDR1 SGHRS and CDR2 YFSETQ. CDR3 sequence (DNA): TGCGCCAGCAGCTTGACAGAGTTCACTGAAGCTTTCTTT. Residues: CASSLTEFTEAFF.